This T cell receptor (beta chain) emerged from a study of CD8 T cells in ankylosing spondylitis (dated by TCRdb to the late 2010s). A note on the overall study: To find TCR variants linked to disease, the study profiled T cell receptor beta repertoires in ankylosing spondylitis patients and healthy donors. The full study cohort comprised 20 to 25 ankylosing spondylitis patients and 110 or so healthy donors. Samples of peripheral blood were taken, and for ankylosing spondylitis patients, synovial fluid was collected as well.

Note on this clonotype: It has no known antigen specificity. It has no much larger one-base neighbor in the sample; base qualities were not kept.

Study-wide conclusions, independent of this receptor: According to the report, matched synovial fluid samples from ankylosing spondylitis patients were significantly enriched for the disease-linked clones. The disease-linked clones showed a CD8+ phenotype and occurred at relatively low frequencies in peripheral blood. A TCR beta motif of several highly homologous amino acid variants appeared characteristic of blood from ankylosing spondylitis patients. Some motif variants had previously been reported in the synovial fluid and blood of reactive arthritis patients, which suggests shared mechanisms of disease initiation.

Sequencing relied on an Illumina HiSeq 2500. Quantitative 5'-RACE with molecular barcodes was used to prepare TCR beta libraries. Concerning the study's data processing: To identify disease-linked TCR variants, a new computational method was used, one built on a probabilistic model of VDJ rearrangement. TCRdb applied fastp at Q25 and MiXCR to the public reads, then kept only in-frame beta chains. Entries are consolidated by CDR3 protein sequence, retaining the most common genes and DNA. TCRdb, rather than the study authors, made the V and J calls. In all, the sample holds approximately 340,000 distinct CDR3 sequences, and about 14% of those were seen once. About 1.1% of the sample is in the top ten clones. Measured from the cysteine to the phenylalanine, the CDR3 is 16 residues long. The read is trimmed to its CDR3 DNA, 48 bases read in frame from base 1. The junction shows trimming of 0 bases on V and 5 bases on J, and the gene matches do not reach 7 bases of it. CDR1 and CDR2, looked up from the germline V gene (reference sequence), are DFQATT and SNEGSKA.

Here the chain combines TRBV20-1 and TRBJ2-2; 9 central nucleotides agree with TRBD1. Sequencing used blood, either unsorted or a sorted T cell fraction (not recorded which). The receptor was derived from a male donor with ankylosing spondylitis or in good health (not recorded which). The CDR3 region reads CSARDARQGETGELFF. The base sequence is TGCAGTGCTAGAGATGCGCGACAGGGGGAAACCGGGGAGCTGTTTTTT.